This TCR beta chain was recovered during a study of CD8 T cells in ankylosing spondylitis. From germline, CDR1 is SGHDT and CDR2 YYEEEE. The CDR3 covers 15 residues. V shed 3 bases and J 3 bases; nucleotides not matched to a gene: 9. TCRdb re-analysed the 5' RACE reads in MiXCR, keeping a single row per CDR3 protein. The sample holds 25,000 or so distinct CDR3 sequences, roughly 7.9% seen once. The origin of this receptor is a male donor with ankylosing spondylitis or in good health (not recorded which). The gene calls are TRBV5-6 and TRBJ2-7; 7 positions match TRBD2. Sequenced input: blood. The CDR3 coding sequence is TGTGCCAGCAGCTGGCGCGGCGGGAGCAACTACGAGCAGTACTTC. This translates into CASSWRGGSNYEQYF.